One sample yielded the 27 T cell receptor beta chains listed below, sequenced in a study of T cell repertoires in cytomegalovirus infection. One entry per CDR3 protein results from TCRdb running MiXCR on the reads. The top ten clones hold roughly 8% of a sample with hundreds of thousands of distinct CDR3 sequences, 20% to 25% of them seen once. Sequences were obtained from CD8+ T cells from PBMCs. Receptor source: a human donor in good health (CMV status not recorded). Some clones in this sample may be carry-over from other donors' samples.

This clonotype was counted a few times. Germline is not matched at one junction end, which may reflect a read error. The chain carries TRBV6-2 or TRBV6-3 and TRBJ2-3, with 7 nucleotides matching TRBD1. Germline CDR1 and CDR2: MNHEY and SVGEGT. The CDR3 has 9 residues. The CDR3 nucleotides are TGTGCCAGCACCTTGACAGGGAATTTT. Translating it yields CASTLTGNF.

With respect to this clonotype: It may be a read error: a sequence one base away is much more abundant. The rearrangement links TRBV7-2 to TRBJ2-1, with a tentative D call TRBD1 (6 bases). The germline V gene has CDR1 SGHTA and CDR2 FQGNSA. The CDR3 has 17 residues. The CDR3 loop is CAGSLGGQVSSYNEQFF. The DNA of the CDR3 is TGTGCCGGCAGCTTAGGGGGACAAGTTAGCTCCTACAATGAGCAGTTCTTC.

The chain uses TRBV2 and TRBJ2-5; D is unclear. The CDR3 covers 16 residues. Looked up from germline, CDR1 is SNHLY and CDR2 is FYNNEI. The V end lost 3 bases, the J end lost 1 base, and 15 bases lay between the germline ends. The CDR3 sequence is CASSERRLGFQETQYF. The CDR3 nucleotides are TGTGCCAGCAGTGAGAGAAGGCTAGGGTTCCAAGAGACCCAGTACTTC.

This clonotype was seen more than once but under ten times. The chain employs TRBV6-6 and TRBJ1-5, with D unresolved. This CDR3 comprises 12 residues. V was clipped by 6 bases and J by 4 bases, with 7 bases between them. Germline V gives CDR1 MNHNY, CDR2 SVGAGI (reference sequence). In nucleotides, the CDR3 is TGTGCCAGCAGGAAGAGTAATCAGCCCCAGCATTTT. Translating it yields CASRKSNQPQHF.

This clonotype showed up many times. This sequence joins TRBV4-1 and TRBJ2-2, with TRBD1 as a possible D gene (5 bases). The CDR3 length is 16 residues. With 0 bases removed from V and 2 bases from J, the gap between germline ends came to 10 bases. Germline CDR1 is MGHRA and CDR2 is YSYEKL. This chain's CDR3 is CASSQEGRVNTGELFF. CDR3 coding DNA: TGCGCCAGCAGCCAAGAGGGCAGGGTTAACACCGGGGAGCTGTTTTTT.

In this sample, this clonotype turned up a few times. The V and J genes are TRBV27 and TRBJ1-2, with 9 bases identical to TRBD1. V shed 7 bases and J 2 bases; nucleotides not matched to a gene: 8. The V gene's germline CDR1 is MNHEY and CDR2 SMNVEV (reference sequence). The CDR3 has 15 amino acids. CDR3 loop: CASKGQGSINYGYTF. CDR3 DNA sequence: TGTGCCAGCAAAGGACAGGGGTCGATCAACTATGGCTACACCTTC.

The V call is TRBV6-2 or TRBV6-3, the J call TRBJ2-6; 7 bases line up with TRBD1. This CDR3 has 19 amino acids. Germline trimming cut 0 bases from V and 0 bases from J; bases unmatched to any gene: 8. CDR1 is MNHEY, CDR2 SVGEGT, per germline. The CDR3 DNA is TGTGCCAGCAGTTACTCGGCCAGGGGGTTAAACTCTGGGGCCAACGTCCTGACTTTC. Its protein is CASSYSARGLNSGANVLTF.

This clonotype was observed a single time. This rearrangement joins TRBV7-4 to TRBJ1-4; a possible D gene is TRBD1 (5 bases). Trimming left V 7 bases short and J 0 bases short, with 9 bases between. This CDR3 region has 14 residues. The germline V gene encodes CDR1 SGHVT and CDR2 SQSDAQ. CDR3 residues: CASTGMTTNEKLFF. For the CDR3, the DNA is TGTGCCAGCACAGGGATGACAACTAATGAAAAACTGTTTTTT.

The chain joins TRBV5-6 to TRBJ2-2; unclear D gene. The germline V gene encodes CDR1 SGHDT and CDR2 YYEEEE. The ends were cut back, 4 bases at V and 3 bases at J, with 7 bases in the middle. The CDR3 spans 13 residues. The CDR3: CASSIQYTGELFF. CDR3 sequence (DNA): TGTGCCAGCAGCATACAGTACACCGGGGAGCTGTTTTTT.

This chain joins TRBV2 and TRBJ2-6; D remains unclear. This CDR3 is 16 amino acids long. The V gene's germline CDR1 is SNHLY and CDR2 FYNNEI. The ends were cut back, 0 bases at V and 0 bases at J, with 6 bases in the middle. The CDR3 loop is CASSEAITSGANVLTF. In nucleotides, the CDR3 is TGTGCCAGCAGTGAAGCGATAACCTCTGGGGCCAACGTCCTGACTTTC.

The CDR3 spells CASSISGPGANVLTF. The CDR3, as DNA: TGTGCCAGTAGTATTTCTGGACCTGGGGCCAACGTCCTGACTTTC. The chain uses TRBV19 and TRBJ2-6; D is unresolved. There are 15 residues in the CDR3. Germline CDR1 and CDR2: LNHDA and SQIVND (reference sequence). The V end lost 3 bases, the J end lost 2 bases, and 8 bases lay between the germline ends. Variable domain in full (rest from reference TRBV19 and TRBJ2-6): DGGITQSPKYLFRKEGQNVTLSCEQNLNHDAMYWYRQDPGQGLRLIYYSQIVNDFQKGDIAEGYSVSREKKESFPLTVTSAQKNPTAFYLCASSISGPGANVLTFGAGSRLTVL.

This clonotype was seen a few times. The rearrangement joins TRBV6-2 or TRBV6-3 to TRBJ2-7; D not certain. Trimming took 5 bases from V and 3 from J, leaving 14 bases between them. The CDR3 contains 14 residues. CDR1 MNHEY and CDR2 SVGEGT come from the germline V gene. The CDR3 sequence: CASSLPHGLYEQYV. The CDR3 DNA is TGTGCCAGCAGTCTACCCCACGGTCTCTACGAGCAGTACGTC.

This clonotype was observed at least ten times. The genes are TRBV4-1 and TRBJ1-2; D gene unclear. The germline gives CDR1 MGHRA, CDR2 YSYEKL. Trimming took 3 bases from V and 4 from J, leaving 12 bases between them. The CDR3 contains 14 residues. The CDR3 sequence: CASSHPRRGYGYTF. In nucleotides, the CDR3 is TGCGCCAGCAGCCATCCCCGGCGCGGCTATGGCTACACCTTC.

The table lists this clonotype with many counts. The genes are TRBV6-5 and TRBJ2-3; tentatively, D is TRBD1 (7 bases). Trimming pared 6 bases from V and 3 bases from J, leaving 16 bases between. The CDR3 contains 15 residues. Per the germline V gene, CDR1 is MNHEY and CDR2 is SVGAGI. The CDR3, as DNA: TGTGCCAGCAGCCTGGAGGGGGCGCGGACAGATACGCAGTATTTT. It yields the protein CASSLEGARTDTQYF.

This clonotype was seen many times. This CDR3 is CASSAEGNEQFF. CDR3 nucleotide sequence: TGTGCCAGCAGTGCCGAAGGCAATGAGCAGTTCTTC. The V and J genes are TRBV6-1 and TRBJ2-1, with D unclear. V was clipped by 4 bases and J by 6 bases, with 7 bases between them. CDR1 and CDR2 from the germline V gene are MNHNS and SASEGT. The CDR3 consists of 12 residues.

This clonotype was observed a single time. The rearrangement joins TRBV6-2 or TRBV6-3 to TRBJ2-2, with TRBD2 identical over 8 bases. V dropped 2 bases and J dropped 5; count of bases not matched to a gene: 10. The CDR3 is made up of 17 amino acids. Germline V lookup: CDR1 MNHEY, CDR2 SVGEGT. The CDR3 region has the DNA TGTGCCAGCAGTTACCCGATACTAGCGGCCCCAACCGGGGAGCTGTTTTTT. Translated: CASSYPILAAPTGELFF.

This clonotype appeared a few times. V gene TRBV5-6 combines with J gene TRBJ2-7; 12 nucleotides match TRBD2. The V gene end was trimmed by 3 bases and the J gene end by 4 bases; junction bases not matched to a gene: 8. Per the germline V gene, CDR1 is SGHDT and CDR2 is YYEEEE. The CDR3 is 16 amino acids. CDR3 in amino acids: CASSSLTGTSGYEQYV. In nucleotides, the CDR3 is TGTGCCAGCAGCTCCCTAACCGGGACTAGCGGGTACGAGCAGTACGTC.

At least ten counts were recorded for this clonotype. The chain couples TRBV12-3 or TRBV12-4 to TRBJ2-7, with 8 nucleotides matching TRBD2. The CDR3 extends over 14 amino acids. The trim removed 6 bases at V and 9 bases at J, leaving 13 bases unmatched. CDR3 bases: TGTGCCAGCAGCCGCTCGGGGGGGCACCCCGGGCAGTACGTC. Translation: CASSRSGGHPGQYV.

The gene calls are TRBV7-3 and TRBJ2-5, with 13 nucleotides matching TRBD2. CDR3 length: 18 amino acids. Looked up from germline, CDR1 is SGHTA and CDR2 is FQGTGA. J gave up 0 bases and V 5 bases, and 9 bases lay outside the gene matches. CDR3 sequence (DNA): TGTGCCAGCAGCCGATGGGAACTAGCGGGGGGGAACCAAGAGACCCAGTACTTC. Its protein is CASSRWELAGGNQETQYF.

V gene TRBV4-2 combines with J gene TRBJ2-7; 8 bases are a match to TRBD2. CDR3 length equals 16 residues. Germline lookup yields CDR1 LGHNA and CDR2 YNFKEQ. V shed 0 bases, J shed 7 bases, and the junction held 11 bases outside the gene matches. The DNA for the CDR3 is TGTGCCAGCAGCCAAGATCATGGGACTAGTACGAGGGAGCAGTACTTC. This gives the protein CASSQDHGTSTREQYF.

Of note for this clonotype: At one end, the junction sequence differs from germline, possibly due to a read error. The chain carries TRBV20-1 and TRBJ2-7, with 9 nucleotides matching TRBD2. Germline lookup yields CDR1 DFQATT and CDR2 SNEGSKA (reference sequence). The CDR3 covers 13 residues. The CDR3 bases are TGCAGTGCTAGAGCGGGGCTAGCGGGGCCGAAACACTTC. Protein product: CSARAGLAGPKHF.

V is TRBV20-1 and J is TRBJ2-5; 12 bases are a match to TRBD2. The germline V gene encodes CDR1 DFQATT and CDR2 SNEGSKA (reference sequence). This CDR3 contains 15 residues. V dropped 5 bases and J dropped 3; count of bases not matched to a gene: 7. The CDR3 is CSAGATSGGKETQYF. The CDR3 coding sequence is TGCAGTGCTGGCGCCACTAGCGGGGGGAAAGAGACCCAGTACTTC.

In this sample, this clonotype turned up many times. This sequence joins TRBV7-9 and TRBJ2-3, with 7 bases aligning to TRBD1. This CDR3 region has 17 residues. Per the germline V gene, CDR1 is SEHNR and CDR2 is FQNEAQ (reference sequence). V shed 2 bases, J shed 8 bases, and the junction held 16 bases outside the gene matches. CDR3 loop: CASSLPWDSQEGSTQYF. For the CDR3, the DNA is TGTGCCAGCAGCTTACCCTGGGACAGCCAGGAAGGGAGTACGCAGTATTTT.

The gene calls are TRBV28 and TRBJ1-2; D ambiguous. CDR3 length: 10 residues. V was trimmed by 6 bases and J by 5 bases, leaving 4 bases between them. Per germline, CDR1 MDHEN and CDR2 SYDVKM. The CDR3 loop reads CASRQYGYTF. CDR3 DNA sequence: TGTGCCAGCAGACAATATGGCTACACCTTC.

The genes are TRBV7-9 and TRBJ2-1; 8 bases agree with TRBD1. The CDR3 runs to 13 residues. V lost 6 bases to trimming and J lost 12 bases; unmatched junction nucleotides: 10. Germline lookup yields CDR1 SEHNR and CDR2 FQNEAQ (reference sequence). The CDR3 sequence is CASSPTGDRGQFF. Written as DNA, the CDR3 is TGTGCCAGCAGTCCAACGGGTGACAGGGGGCAGTTCTTC.

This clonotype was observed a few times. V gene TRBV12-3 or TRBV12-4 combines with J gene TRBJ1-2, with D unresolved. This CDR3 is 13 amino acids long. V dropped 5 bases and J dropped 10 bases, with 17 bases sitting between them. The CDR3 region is CASSLDIGKDYTF. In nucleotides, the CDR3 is TGTGCCAGCAGTCTAGACATAGGGAAGGACTACACCTTC.

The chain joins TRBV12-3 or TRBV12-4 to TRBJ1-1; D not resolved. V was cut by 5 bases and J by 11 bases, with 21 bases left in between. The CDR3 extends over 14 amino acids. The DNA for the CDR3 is TGTGCCAGCAGTCCTCCAACATGGTCCCCAAAGGCTTTCTTT. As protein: CASSPPTWSPKAFF.